The next 2 T cell receptor beta chains were all read from a single sample in a study of shared clonotypes between healthy human individuals. Profiled with immunoSEQ multiplex PCR; TCRdb holds only in-frame clones, not every one. The table includes about 2.4 million clones, over 85% detected once. The material sequenced was naive CD4+ T cells sorted from blood. Subset defined: CD45RA+ positively selected. All receptors derive from a man between 18 and 29 years old in good health.

This sequence joins TRBV2 and TRBJ2-7; tentative D call: TRBD1 (5 bases). Germline CDR1 SNHLY, CDR2 FYNNEI. V gave up 6 bases and J gave up 4 bases, with 19 bases separating them. The length of the CDR3 is 15 residues. The CDR3 is CASRTVMLSVYEQYF. The CDR3, as DNA: TGTGCCAGCAGGACAGTCATGCTGTCCGTGTACGAGCAGTACTTC.

The CDR3 region has the DNA TGCGCCAGCAGCCAAGGGGTAGCCAGGGACTCTGGAAACACCATATATTTT. Protein: CASSQGVARDSGNTIYF. The rearrangement joins TRBV4-1 to TRBJ1-3, with TRBD1 as a possible D gene (5 bases). This CDR3 is 17 amino acids long. Trimming removed 1 base from V and 0 bases from J, with 13 bases in between. The germline gives CDR1 MGHRA, CDR2 YSYEKL.